These T cell receptor beta chains were read from a single sample in a study of blood T cells in healthy people across ages. Each CDR3 protein gets one entry after TCRdb re-called the 5' RACE reads with MiXCR. The data contain 1.5 million to 2 million distinct CDR3 sequences, approximately 30% of them seen just once; the ten biggest clones take up 7.7%. Sample: blood. Receptors originate from a woman aged 30 to 39 in good health. CDR3s include the opening cysteine and the closing phenylalanine or tryptophan. The D gene is left open where the match is weak. A row's size may be missing; if present it is once, few, many or a size class.

few	.	TRBV2	TRBJ2-4	TGTGCCAGCAGTGAAATTTTAGGGGTTCAGTACTTC	CASSEILGVQYF
once	.	TRBV20-1	TRBJ2-7	TGCAGTGCTACAGAGATGAGGGAGCAGTACTTC	CSATEMREQYF
many	.	TRBV29-1	TRBJ2-7	TGCAGCGTCTCGGTTAGCCTCCAAAACGAGCAGTACTTC	CSVSVSLQNEQYF
few	.	TRBV11-2	TRBJ1-5	TGTGCCAGCAGCTTAGCCCTCTGTCTCGGACAGATTAGCAATCAGCCCCAGCATTTT	CASSLALCLGQISNQPQHF
many	TRBD2	TRBV20-1	TRBJ2-1	TGCAGTGCTCGCCCCCTACGACTAGCGGGGGTGGTCAATGAGCAGTTCTTC	CSARPLRLAGVVNEQFF
many	.	TRBV20-1	TRBJ2-4	TGCAGTGCTACTGTTCGGAACATTCAGTACTTC	CSATVRNIQYF
.	.	TRBV4-2	TRBJ2-7	TGTGCCAGCAGCCAAGATTTCCCCCGTACTAGCAACGAGCAGTACTTC	CASSQDFPRTSNEQYF
.	TRBD1	TRBV7-2	TRBJ2-1	TGTGCCAGCAGCACTTACAGGGGCCCTAACAATGAGCAGTTCTTC	CASSTYRGPNNEQFF
many	TRBD1	TRBV6-1	TRBJ2-1	TGTGCCACTTCCCGGGACAGAGCTTACAATGAGCAGTTCTTC	CATSRDRAYNEQFF
.	.	TRBV29-1	TRBJ1-5	TGCAGCGTTGTAGAGGGAATGGTTGGAATAAATCAGCCCCAGCATTTT	CSVVEGMVGINQPQHF
.	TRBD1	TRBV5-1	TRBJ2-3	TGCGCCAGCAGGGATCACAGGGGGGAGGCAGATACGCAGTATTTT	CASRDHRGEADTQYF
many	.	TRBV29-1	TRBJ2-3	TGCAGCGTTGGAGGGGGTACAGATACGCAGTATTTT	CSVGGGTDTQYF
many	TRBD2	TRBV29-1	TRBJ2-3	TGCAGCGTCGGACAGACGGTAGCGGGAGTGGAGTATTTT	CSVGQTVAGVEYF
.	.	TRBV6-6	TRBJ2-7	TGTGCCAGCAGTTACGAGGGGAAGAGGTACGAGCAGTACTTC	CASSYEGKRYEQYF
few	.	TRBV20-1	TRBJ2-7	TGCAGTGCTAGGATAGGAGGCGAGCAGTACTTC	CSARIGGEQYF
few	.	TRBV5-1	TRBJ2-5	TGCGCCAGCAGCTTCCCCCTCCCCGGGGAGACCCAGTACTTC	CASSFPLPGETQYF
few	TRBD2	TRBV7-2	TRBJ2-3	TGTGCCAGCAGCTTAGAGGCGGGAGCGGCAGATACGCAGTATTTT	CASSLEAGAADTQYF
few	TRBD2	TRBV7-9	TRBJ2-5	TGTGCCAGCAGCTGGCTAATAGGGCTAGCGGGAGATCGAGGAGAGACCCAGTACTTC	CASSWLIGLAGDRGETQYF
few	TRBD1	TRBV4-1	TRBJ1-6	TGCGCCAGCAGCCAAGGGTCAGGGGGCGCATCTAATTCACCCCTCCACTTT	CASSQGSGGASNSPLHF
many	TRBD1	TRBV5-1	TRBJ2-7	TGCGCCAGCAGCTTGGAGGGGACAGGGTCCTACGAGCAGTACTTC	CASSLEGTGSYEQYF